This T cell receptor (beta chain) derives from a study of blood T cell repertoires in COVID-19. Study context: The United States, Italy and Spain supplied acute and convalescent COVID-19 samples. The cDNA or gDNA used as material had been derived from T cells, B-cell-depleted T cells, or PBMCs.

Per the authors' pipeline: Amplification of reference gene primers provided the estimated nucleated cell counts. Sequenced by immunoSEQ multiplex PCR; TCRdb stores in-frame clones only, minus some. That table is the source of V, J and clone size, and D and trimming were worked out from the DNA. In the table there are a few hundred thousand clones, 84% of which are singletons. Per the germline V gene, CDR1 is KGHSH and CDR2 is LQKENI. The CDR3 runs to 17 residues. Trimming pared 3 bases from V and 0 bases from J, leaving 15 bases between. The sample comprised peripheral blood. The TCR originated in a woman in her thirties or forties who had recovered from COVID-19. The chain couples TRBV18 to TRBJ1-5; D gene ambiguous. Here the CDR3 reads CASSPSLGGNSNQPQHF. The CDR3, as DNA: TGTGCCAGCTCACCCTCGCTAGGAGGAAATAGCAATCAGCCCCAGCATTTT.